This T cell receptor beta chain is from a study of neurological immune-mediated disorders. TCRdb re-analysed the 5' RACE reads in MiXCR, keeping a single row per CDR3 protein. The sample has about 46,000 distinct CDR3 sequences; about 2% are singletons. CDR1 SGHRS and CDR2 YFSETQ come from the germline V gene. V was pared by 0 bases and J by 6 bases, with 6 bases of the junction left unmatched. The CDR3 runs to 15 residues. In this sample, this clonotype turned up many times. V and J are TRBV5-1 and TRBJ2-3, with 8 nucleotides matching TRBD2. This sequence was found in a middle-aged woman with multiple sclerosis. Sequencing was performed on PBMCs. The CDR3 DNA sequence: TGCGCCAGCAGCTTGGGACTAGCGAGGGCTGATACGCAGTATTTT. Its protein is CASSLGLARADTQYF.